These T cell receptor beta chains were read from a single sample in a study of T-cell reconstitution after alpha-beta-depleted transplantation in children. TCRdb re-analysed the PCR reads in MiXCR, keeping a single row per CDR3 protein. The table includes some 220,000 distinct CDR3 sequences, roughly 10% detected once. The source was PBMCs, collected before TCRalphabeta/CD19-depleted stem cell transplant. These TCRs come from a child less than two years old with acute myeloid leukemia, due to receive a stem cell transplant. Each CDR3 is given with its conserved first and last residue. Each record gives: V gene, D gene, clone size, J gene, CDR3 protein, CDR3 DNA. The D gene is left open where the match is weak. Where a row states a size, it is once, few, many or the class of an expanded clone; other rows omit it.

TRBV28,-,many,TRBJ2-1,CASSLIKAGRYNEQFF,TGTGCCAGCAGTTTAATCAAGGCGGGGAGGTACAATGAGCAGTTCTTC
TRBV12-3/TRBV12-4,-,medium-sized,TRBJ2-2,CASSPSPAGKTGELFF,TGTGCCAGCAGTCCCAGCCCTGCAGGGAAGACCGGGGAGCTGTTTTTT
TRBV5-1,-,many,TRBJ1-1,CASSFVPGDGTEAFF,TGCGCCAGCAGCTTCGTCCCGGGAGATGGAACTGAAGCTTTCTTT
TRBV5-5,TRBD1,many,TRBJ1-5,CASSFTGAHQPQHF,TGTGCCAGCAGCTTTACAGGGGCCCATCAGCCCCAGCATTTT
TRBV5-1,TRBD1,many,TRBJ1-1,CASQGAEDTEAFF,TGCGCCAGCCAGGGGGCAGAGGACACTGAAGCTTTCTTT
TRBV9,TRBD2,many,TRBJ2-3,CASSPGLARGTDTQYF,TGTGCCAGCAGCCCGGGACTAGCGAGGGGCACAGATACGCAGTATTTT
TRBV14,-,many,TRBJ2-2,CASSTWGAYTGELFF,TGTGCCAGCAGCACCTGGGGCGCATACACCGGGGAGCTGTTTTTT
TRBV5-5,-,-,TRBJ2-5,CASSRGQLDTQYF,TGTGCCAGCAGTCGTGGACAGTTGGACACCCAGTACTTC
TRBV20-1,-,few,TRBJ2-7,CSATSFGREQYF,TGCAGTGCCACCTCCTTCGGGCGGGAGCAGTACTTC
TRBV20-1,-,many,TRBJ1-4,CSAREMGNEKLFF,TGCAGTGCTAGGGAGATGGGCAATGAAAAACTGTTTTTT
TRBV5-1,TRBD1,many,TRBJ1-4,CASSPGQGNEKLFF,TGCGCCAGCAGCCCGGGACAGGGTAATGAAAAACTGTTTTTT
TRBV7-9,-,many,TRBJ2-6,CASSGSGANVLTF,TGTGCCAGCAGCGGCTCTGGGGCCAACGTCCTGACTTTC
TRBV12-3/TRBV12-4,-,many,TRBJ2-4,CASSLAGWLAKNIQYF,TGTGCCAGCAGTTTAGCGGGTTGGCTAGCCAAAAACATTCAGTACTTC
TRBV20-1,TRBD2,many,TRBJ2-3,CSARDPAGVSYVLMGTDTQYF,TGCAGTGCTAGAGACCCAGCGGGAGTCTCTTACGTCCTCATGGGGACAGATACGCAGTATTTT
TRBV2,-,-,TRBJ1-2,CASRKIGPLEGYTF,TGTGCCAGCAGGAAAATTGGCCCGTTGGAGGGCTACACCTTC
TRBV3-1,TRBD1,many,TRBJ2-2,CASSHTGAGGELFF,TGTGCCAGCAGCCATACAGGGGCCGGCGGGGAGCTGTTTTTT
TRBV7-6,-,many,TRBJ2-6,CASSLAVINAGANVLTF,TGTGCCAGCAGCTTAGCAGTCATCAACGCTGGGGCCAACGTCCTGACTTTC